This T cell receptor (beta chain) appears in the sequencing data of a study of T cells after yellow fever vaccination. Study information: Low-cell-number fractions underwent preparation using SMART-Seq v4 Ultra Low Input. Notes on the study in general: Although most clonotypes did not, a small share appeared in both CD4 and CD8 compartments.

This CDR3 is 13 amino acids long. The V gene's germline CDR1 is KGHSH and CDR2 LQKENI. V lost 3 bases to trimming and J lost 4 bases; unmatched junction nucleotides: 2. At least ten counts were recorded for this clonotype. Its antigen is not identified. For TCR, cDNA came from 5'RACE template switching, which added a universal primer site and UMIs. A single record per CDR3 protein comes from TCRdb applying MiXCR to the 5' RACE reads. The sample holds some 340,000 distinct CDR3 sequences; about 10% are singletons and the top ten take about 3%. The gene calls are TRBV18 and TRBJ1-1, with TRBD1 matching 7 bases. The starting material was CD4+ T cells sorted from PBMCs, obtained 45 days after the yellow fever booster vaccination. This TCR was recovered from a man between 18 and 29 years old who received the YFV17D yellow fever vaccine. The CDR3 bases are TGTGCCAGCTCACCCAGGGGGGGCACTGAAGCTTTCTTT. Protein sequence: CASSPRGGTEAFF.